This entry lists 26 T cell receptor beta chains sequenced from one sample in a study of control samples from healthy donors and cancer patients. Clones were sequenced by immunoSEQ multiplex PCR, and TCRdb holds only the in-frame ones, with some missing. The data contain about 180,000 clones, more than 90% of them singletons. Sequencing was carried out using blood. The receptors here all came from a woman aged 40 to 49 in good health.

The chain links TRBV7-9 to TRBJ2-1; 10 nucleotides agree with TRBD1. Germline CDR1 SEHNR, CDR2 FQNEAQ (reference sequence). With 6 bases clipped from V and 8 bases from J, the junction kept 19 bases outside the gene matches. The CDR3 runs to 18 residues. CDR3 protein: CASSAGGAGQGITDEQFF. DNA for the CDR3: TGTGCCAGCAGTGCAGGGGGAGCGGGACAGGGGATCACGGATGAGCAGTTCTTC. The whole variable domain, filled in from reference TRBV7-9 and TRBJ2-1, reads DTGVSQNPRHKITKRGQNVTFRCDPISEHNRLYWYRQTLGQGPEFLTYFQNEAQLEKSRLLSDRFSAERPKGSFSTLEIQRTEQGDSAMYLCASSAGGAGQGITDEQFFGPGTRLTVL.

The chain carries TRBV12-3 or TRBV12-4 and TRBJ2-3, with D unresolved. With 5 bases removed from V and 6 bases from J, the gap between germline ends came to 9 bases. CDR3 length: 12 amino acids. Written as DNA, the CDR3 is TGTGCCAGCAGTCGCGAAGGGGATACGCAGTATTTT. Translating it yields CASSREGDTQYF.

The chain carries TRBV7-9 and TRBJ1-4; D is possibly TRBD1 (5 bases). This CDR3 is 14 amino acids long. Germline V CDR1 and CDR2: SEHNR, FQNEAQ (reference sequence). The ends were cut back, 2 bases at V and 2 bases at J, with 6 bases in the middle. CDR3 in amino acids: CASSLPGTNEKLFF. The DNA for the CDR3 is TGTGCCAGCAGCTTACCAGGGACTAATGAAAAACTGTTTTTT.

The chain has TRBV28 and TRBJ1-2; D is ambiguous. CDR1 is MDHEN, CDR2 SYDVKM, per germline. The CDR3 covers 14 residues. Trimming pared 5 bases from V and 3 bases from J, leaving 13 bases between. The CDR3 sequence is CASSLRVAYYGYTF. The CDR3 DNA is TGTGCCAGCAGTCTTCGTGTAGCCTACTATGGCTACACCTTC.

This chain joins TRBV10-3 and TRBJ2-1; D is possibly TRBD2 (6 bases). Trimming pared 4 bases from V and 0 bases from J, leaving 16 bases between. This CDR3 has 17 amino acids. Germline CDR1 reads ENHRY; CDR2 reads SYGVKD. CDR3 in amino acids: CAISAPMFGGSYNEQFF. In DNA, the CDR3 is TGTGCCATCAGTGCTCCAATGTTCGGGGGCTCCTACAATGAGCAGTTCTTC.

The chain employs TRBV9 and TRBJ2-5; 8 bases align to TRBD1. Germline trimming cut 0 bases from V and 2 bases from J; bases unmatched to any gene: 0. Germline CDR1 and CDR2: SGDLS and YYNGEE. The CDR3 is made up of 14 amino acids. This chain's CDR3 is CASSVDRGQETQYF. As DNA, the CDR3 is TGTGCCAGCAGCGTAGACAGGGGGCAAGAGACCCAGTACTTC.

To note about this clone: Within the sample, other DNA sequences also encode this same CDR3. This sequence joins TRBV5-6 and TRBJ1-4, with D perhaps matching TRBD1 (5 bases). The germline V gene encodes CDR1 SGHDT and CDR2 YYEEEE. V was shortened by 0 bases and J by 8 bases, with 11 bases between the two germline ends. CDR3 size: 14 residues. The CDR3 DNA follows: TGTGCCAGCAGCTTGGGGCAGGGAAGGGAAAAACTGTTTTTT. It codes for CASSLGQGREKLFF.

CDR3 amino acids: CASSPPGWTEAFF. The CDR3 DNA is TGTGCCAGCAGTCCTCCGGGGTGGACTGAAGCTTTCTTT. This chain connects TRBV28 to TRBJ1-1; D gene ambiguous. Germline V lookup: CDR1 MDHEN, CDR2 SYDVKM. The V and J ends lost 5 bases and 5 bases respectively, with 12 bases between them. This CDR3 is built from 13 residues.

V and J are TRBV3-1 (or the pseudogene TRBV3-2) and TRBJ2-5, with TRBD2 matching 7 bases. Germline CDR1 and CDR2: LGHDT and YNNKEL (reference sequence). With V trimmed by 2 bases and J by 3 bases, 3 bases remained unmatched. CDR3 length: 14 amino acids. CDR3 in DNA: TGTGCCAGCAGCCAAAGGAGCGGGAAAGAGACCCAGTACTTC. Its translation is CASSQRSGKETQYF.

This sequence joins TRBV4-1 and TRBJ1-6, with no clear D. The germline gives CDR1 MGHRA, CDR2 YSYEKL. This CDR3 region has 14 residues. V was shortened by 1 base and J by 7 bases, with 8 bases between the two germline ends. The CDR3 nucleotides are TGCGCCAGCAGCCAAGGCCCACGGAATTCACCCCTCCACTTT. Its protein product is CASSQGPRNSPLHF.

The chain links TRBV6-5 to TRBJ2-1; D is tentatively TRBD1 or TRBD2 (5 bases each). CDR3 length equals 16 residues. Per germline, CDR1 MNHEY and CDR2 SVGAGI. Trimming removed 0 bases from V and 3 bases from J, with 12 bases in between. The CDR3 here is CASSYSIGDVYNEQFF. The CDR3, as DNA: TGTGCCAGCAGTTACTCGATTGGGGACGTCTACAATGAGCAGTTCTTC.

The chain is built from TRBV2 and TRBJ1-2, with 7 bases that match TRBD1. CDR3 length: 15 residues. Trimming cost V 1 base and J 6 bases; bases outside gene matches: 8. CDR1 and CDR2 (germline): SNHLY, FYNNEI. The CDR3: CASSEVITGVDGYTF. The DNA of the CDR3 is TGTGCCAGCAGTGAAGTTATAACAGGGGTAGATGGCTACACCTTC.

This chain uses TRBV3-1 (or the pseudogene TRBV3-2) with TRBJ1-1; D unclear. Germline V CDR1 and CDR2: LGHDT, YNNKEL (reference sequence). Trimming removed 2 bases at V and 2 bases at J, with 9 bases between. The CDR3 runs to 14 residues. The CDR3 sequence is CASSQSTGNTEAFF. CDR3 nucleotide sequence: TGTGCCAGCAGCCAAAGCACGGGAAACACTGAAGCTTTCTTT.

The CDR3 sequence: CASSLEDRENSPLHF. CDR3 bases: TGTGCCAGCAGTCTAGAGGACAGGGAGAATTCACCCCTCCACTTT. The V gene is TRBV28, the J gene TRBJ1-6, with TRBD1 matching 8 bases. CDR1 is MDHEN, CDR2 SYDVKM, per germline. There are 15 residues in the CDR3. Unmatched junction bases numbered 7, after V lost 5 bases and J lost 7 bases.

This chain links TRBV19 with TRBJ2-2; tentatively, D is TRBD2 (6 bases). The CDR3 sequence is 15 residues long. With 3 bases removed from V and 1 base from J, the gap between germline ends came to 9 bases. CDR1 and CDR2 from the germline V gene are LNHDA and SQIVND (reference sequence). The CDR3 DNA reads as TGTGCCAGTAGTATGAGCGGGCTGAACACCGGGGAGCTGTTTTTT. This codes for CASSMSGLNTGELFF.

This clone appeared a single time. The chain employs TRBV5-1 and TRBJ2-7; D possibly corresponds to TRBD1 (6 bases). The CDR3 has 13 amino acids. Germline CDR1 reads SGHRS; CDR2 reads YFSETQ. The V gene lost 0 bases and the J gene lost 4 bases, with 8 bases spanning the gap. The chain's CDR3 is CASSLARGYEQYF. The CDR3 coding sequence is TGCGCCAGCAGCTTGGCCAGGGGATACGAGCAGTACTTC.

V and J are TRBV7-9 and TRBJ1-2; D is ambiguous. Per the germline V gene, CDR1 is SEHNR and CDR2 is FQNEAQ (reference sequence). The CDR3 is 13 residues long. Deletions cut 6 bases from V and 6 bases from J, with 14 bases between. The CDR3 DNA sequence: TGTGCCAGCAGTCTAGAGGAGGGAAATGGCTACACCTTC. Translated, it gives CASSLEEGNGYTF. The whole variable domain, filled in from reference TRBV7-9 and TRBJ1-2, reads DTGVSQNPRHKITKRGQNVTFRCDPISEHNRLYWYRQTLGQGPEFLTYFQNEAQLEKSRLLSDRFSAERPKGSFSTLEIQRTEQGDSAMYLCASSLEEGNGYTFGSGTRLTVV.

The gene calls are TRBV2 and TRBJ2-7, with TRBD1 as a possible D gene (6 bases). V lost 6 bases, J lost 2 bases, and 17 bases lay in between. This CDR3 is 15 amino acids long. The germline V gene encodes CDR1 SNHLY and CDR2 FYNNEI. CDR3 protein: CASSANTGFAYEQYF. CDR3 sequence (DNA): TGTGCCAGCAGCGCAAACACAGGGTTCGCCTACGAGCAGTACTTC.

The chain has TRBV5-1 and TRBJ1-2, with D maybe TRBD1 (6 bases). The CDR3 is made up of 16 amino acids. Germline loops: CDR1 SGHRS, CDR2 YFSETQ. V shed 7 bases and J shed 4 bases, with 23 bases lying between them. DNA for the CDR3: TGCGCCAGCCGGGTTCAGGACAGCCCCGAATTCTATGGCTACACCTTC. It translates to CASRVQDSPEFYGYTF.

This rearrangement joins TRBV5-4 to TRBJ1-5; no firm D call. V lost 0 bases and J 1 base, leaving 2 bases between the germline ends. The CDR3 covers 13 residues. The germline V gene has CDR1 SGHNT and CDR2 YYREEE (reference sequence). The CDR3 loop is CASSLGSNQPQHF. Written as DNA, the CDR3 is TGTGCCAGCAGCTTGGGGAGCAATCAGCCCCAGCATTTT. The full variable domain, its missing parts supplied by reference TRBV5-4 and TRBJ1-5, is ETGVTQSPTHLIKTRGQQVTLRCSSQSGHNTVSWYQQALGQGPQFIFQYYREEENGRGNFPPRFSGLQFPNYSSELNVNALELDDSALYLCASSLGSNQPQHFGDGTRLSIL.

This sequence joins TRBV7-3 and TRBJ1-1; TRBD1 agrees at 7 bases. Trimming removed 1 base from V and 4 bases from J; junction bases left unmatched: 6. The CDR3 has 15 amino acids. Germline lookup yields CDR1 SGHTA and CDR2 FQGTGA. CDR3 bases: TGTGCCAGCAGCTTAATGGCAGGGGGGAGCACTGAAGCTTTCTTT. Translated: CASSLMAGGSTEAFF.

V gene TRBV2 combines with J gene TRBJ1-3, with D perhaps TRBD1 (6 bases). Trimming removed 2 bases at V and 4 bases at J, with 12 bases between. Germline lookup yields CDR1 SNHLY and CDR2 FYNNEI. CDR3 length equals 15 residues. CDR3: CASSENRDFGNTIYF. CDR3 in DNA: TGTGCCAGCAGTGAAAACAGGGACTTCGGAAACACCATATATTTT.

The J gene is TRBJ1-2, the V gene TRBV12-3 or TRBV12-4; D not resolved. The CDR3 extends over 10 amino acids. V was shortened by 3 bases and J by 6 bases, with 2 bases between the two germline ends. CDR3 protein: CASSFNGYTF. Written as DNA, the CDR3 is TGTGCCAGCAGTTTTAATGGCTACACCTTC.

The table lists this clone with a count of one. The V call is TRBV7-9, the J call TRBJ2-7; TRBD1 agrees at 9 bases. This CDR3 region has 15 residues. CDR1 and CDR2 from the germline V gene are SEHNR and FQNEAQ (reference sequence). Trimming removed 3 bases from V and 5 bases from J; junction bases left unmatched: 8. CDR3 amino acids: CASSFLPGQGHEQYF. DNA for the CDR3: TGTGCCAGCAGCTTCCTACCGGGACAGGGCCACGAGCAGTACTTC.

This rearrangement joins TRBV27 to TRBJ1-1, with D unclear. Per germline, CDR1 MNHEY and CDR2 SMNVEV (reference sequence). Between the trimmed V and J ends, which lost 5 bases and 11 bases, there was a span of 15 bases. The CDR3 spans 12 residues. CDR3 coding DNA: TGTGCCAGCAGTCCGTCGGGCGGGGAGGCTTTCTTT. Translating it yields CASSPSGGEAFF.

The gene calls are TRBV23-1 and TRBJ2-4; possibly TRBD1 or TRBD2 for D (5 bases each). TRBV23-1 falls under the ORF class, with uncertain function. V was pared by 0 bases and J by 0 bases, with 18 bases between. CDR3 length: 19 residues. CDR3 in amino acids: CASSQSGPRMGLAKNIQYF. The CDR3 nucleotides are TGCGCCAGCAGTCAATCGGGACCCCGAATGGGCCTAGCCAAAAACATTCAGTACTTC.